The sequence of this T cell receptor (beta chain) was determined in a study of T cell repertoires in ileal Crohn's disease. General study points: Every patient over 26.8% clonality showed endoscopic recurrence.

Concerning this clone itself: The antigen is undetermined.

Lamina propria lymphocytes from surgical specimens were isolated on a density gradient before sorting. Data came from immunoSEQ multiplex PCR; TCRdb stores just in-frame clones and leaves some out. This sample has 3,000 to 3,500 clones, with around 80% found just once. CDR3 length equals 16 residues. Germline CDR1 and CDR2: ENHRY and SYGVKD. V was shortened by 0 bases and J by 14 bases, with 20 bases between the two germline ends. This sequence originates from an adult with Crohn's disease. This chain joins TRBV10-3 and TRBJ1-6, with D unresolved. Sequenced input: CD4+ T cells sorted from the ileum. For the CDR3, the DNA is TGTGCCATCAGTGAGTCCCTTTCTTCCTCGGGGTTAGCCCTCCACTTT. Amino acid sequence: CAISESLSSSGLALHF.